The subject of this entry is one T cell receptor (beta chain). The CDR3 is 17 residues long. The germline gives CDR1 MNHEY, CDR2 SVGEGT. Losses at the gene ends were 5 bases for V and 7 bases for J; bases not matched to a gene: 12. This entry is derived from a study of blood T cell repertoires in COVID-19. Libraries were prepared by immunoSEQ multiplex PCR; TCRdb keeps only in-frame clonotypes and omits some of them. The sample lists tens of thousands of clones; about 85% were seen once. This chain joins TRBV6-2 or TRBV6-3 and TRBJ1-6; 9 bases are shared with TRBD1. The specimen was peripheral blood. The receptor was isolated from a human donor in a cohort sampled during active COVID-19. This CDR3 is CASSRSGDRVANSPLHF. The CDR3, as DNA: TGTGCCAGCAGTCGCTCCGGGGACAGGGTTGCGAATTCACCCCTCCACTTT.